The 14 T cell receptor beta chains in this list originate from one sample, sequenced in a study of a mutant IDH1 vaccine in newly diagnosed glioma. Time point noted: week 5, during vaccination. Vaccinated patients received 300 ug of mutant IDH1 20-mer peptide per dose, with topical imiquimod. TCRdb's copy holds only in-frame clones and misses some; the assay was immunoSEQ multiplex PCR. Found here are 40,000 or so clones, 91% of them singletons; the top ten hold roughly 2.6%. These receptors have no known antigen. The sample in question was PBMCs, obtained from a glioma patient whose treatment included an IDH1 peptide vaccine. All receptors derive from a man aged 45-60 years with glioma.

Only one count was recorded for this clone. The genes are TRBV5-1 and TRBJ2-1, with 13 bases that match TRBD2. The CDR3 spans 17 residues. Trimming cost V 0 bases and J 6 bases; bases outside gene matches: 6. CDR1 and CDR2 (germline): SGHRS, YFSETQ. The chain's CDR3 is CASSLVGTSGAFNEQFF. The CDR3 DNA reads TGCGCCAGCAGCTTGGTCGGGACTAGCGGGGCGTTCAATGAGCAGTTCTTC.

This clone has a handful of counts. The J gene is TRBJ1-2, the V gene TRBV10-2, with a possible D match to TRBD1 (5 bases). Germline CDR1 is WSHSY and CDR2 is SAAADI. The CDR3 totals 16 residues. Trimming cost V 0 bases and J 6 bases, with 17 bases left between them. CDR3 in amino acids: CASSESIPRVFHGYTF. CDR3 in DNA: TGCGCCAGCAGTGAGTCGATTCCCAGGGTCTTTCATGGCTACACCTTC.

This clone has more than one count but fewer than ten. The rearrangement joins TRBV27 to TRBJ1-5, with 10 bases lining up with TRBD1. The CDR3 is made up of 14 amino acids. Germline assignment: CDR1 MNHEY and CDR2 SMNVEV (reference sequence). V gave up 5 bases and J gave up 9 bases; unmatched junction bases: 7. The CDR3: CASSPGQGDLPQHF. In nucleotides, the CDR3 is TGTGCCAGCAGTCCCGGACAGGGGGATTTGCCCCAGCATTTT.

The chain carries TRBV29-1 and TRBJ2-3; perhaps TRBD2 as D (6 bases). This CDR3 contains 15 residues. V lost 4 bases to trimming and J lost 5 bases, with 19 bases between them. Germline-derived CDR1 and CDR2 are SQVTM and ANQGSEA. CDR3 coding DNA: TGCAGCGTTGGGGGACTGAAATTGCGGGGAGATACGCAGTATTTT. Its protein product is CSVGGLKLRGDTQYF.

This sequence joins TRBV30 and TRBJ2-1; D perhaps matches TRBD1 (5 bases). This CDR3 is 16 amino acids long. Trimming took off 5 bases at V and 7 bases at J, with 24 bases between the two ends. Germline-derived CDR1 and CDR2 are GTSNPN and SVGIG (reference sequence). CDR3 sequence (DNA): TGTGCCTGGTGGGGCGGTGGTTCGGGTCGTCGGAATGAGCAGTTCTTC. Residues: CAWWGGGSGRRNEQFF.

This chain links TRBV27 with TRBJ1-4; 8 nucleotides match TRBD1. This CDR3 has 16 residues. Trimming at V came to 6 bases and at J to 5 bases, leaving 11 bases not matched to a gene. CDR1 is MNHEY and CDR2 is SMNVEV in the germline V gene (reference sequence). CDR3 DNA sequence: TGTGCCAGCAGCATAAATCTCCAGGGGGCGAATGAAAAACTGTTTTTT. Its protein is CASSINLQGANEKLFF.

The rearrangement joins TRBV7-9 to TRBJ2-3, with a possible D match to TRBD2 (7 bases). The CDR3 length is 14 residues. Trimming stripped 2 bases from V and 6 bases from J, with 12 bases between. Germline CDR1 reads SEHNR; CDR2 reads FQNEAQ (reference sequence). The DNA for the CDR3 is TGTGCCAGCAGCTTACGGGGGGCTTGGGATACGCAGTATTTT. The encoded protein is CASSLRGAWDTQYF.

V and J are TRBV25-1 and TRBJ2-1; D gene unclear. V gave up 5 bases and J gave up 8 bases, with 22 bases separating them. Germline CDR1 MGHDK, CDR2 SYGVNS. This CDR3 spans 16 amino acids. The DNA of the CDR3 is TGTGCCAGCAGTCCCGGCCAAAACCTTATCGGCCATGAGCAGTTCTTC. Translated: CASSPGQNLIGHEQFF.

This clone was observed once. The chain has TRBV11-2 and TRBJ1-4, with TRBD1 identical over 8 bases. Germline V gene lookup returns CDR1 SGHAT and CDR2 FQNNGV. Trimming cost V 5 bases and J 7 bases; bases outside gene matches: 3. The CDR3 runs 13 residues. The CDR3 loop reads CASSQDRVEKLFF. As DNA, the CDR3 is TGTGCCAGCAGCCAGGACAGGGTTGAAAAACTGTTTTTT.

The V gene is TRBV27, the J gene TRBJ1-5, with a possible D match to TRBD1 (6 bases). The germline V gene encodes CDR1 MNHEY and CDR2 SMNVEV (reference sequence). Trimming left V 4 bases short and J 10 bases short, with 14 bases between. The CDR3 has 13 residues. In DNA form, the CDR3 reads TGTGCCAGCAGTTCCAAACAGGGCGACCCCCAGCATTTT. Translating it yields CASSSKQGDPQHF.

The V and J genes are TRBV15 and TRBJ2-5, with D hard to call. The CDR3 covers 14 residues. The germline V gene encodes CDR1 LNHNV and CDR2 YYDKDF (reference sequence). Trimming took 0 bases from V and 5 from J, leaving 10 bases between them. CDR3 protein: CATSRDLQVETQYF. The CDR3 coding sequence is TGTGCCACCAGCAGAGATTTGCAAGTGGAGACCCAGTACTTC.

This chain links TRBV9 with TRBJ1-4; D gene unclear. The V gene lost 0 bases and the J gene lost 8 bases, with 8 bases spanning the gap. Germline V gene lookup returns CDR1 SGDLS and CDR2 YYNGEE. The CDR3 consists of 13 residues. CDR3 bases: TGTGCCAGCAGCGTAGGGGTTGAAGAAAAACTGTTTTTT. Translated: CASSVGVEEKLFF.

V and J are TRBV5-4 and TRBJ2-5, with 7 positions matching TRBD2. This CDR3 spans 15 amino acids. Germline CDR1 SGHNT, CDR2 YYREEE (reference sequence). With 1 base clipped from V and 2 bases from J, the junction kept 5 bases outside the gene matches. The CDR3 DNA is TGTGCCAGCAGCTTGAGGCTAGCGGAACAAGAGACCCAGTACTTC. As protein: CASSLRLAEQETQYF.

This sequence joins TRBV7-3 and TRBJ2-1, with TRBD1 identical over 8 bases. This CDR3 spans 14 amino acids. V shed 5 bases, J shed 6 bases, and the junction held 6 bases outside the gene matches. Germline assignment: CDR1 SGHTA and CDR2 FQGTGA. The CDR3 loop reads CASSMDRAINEQFF. Written as DNA, the CDR3 is TGTGCCAGCAGCATGGACAGGGCGATCAATGAGCAGTTCTTC.